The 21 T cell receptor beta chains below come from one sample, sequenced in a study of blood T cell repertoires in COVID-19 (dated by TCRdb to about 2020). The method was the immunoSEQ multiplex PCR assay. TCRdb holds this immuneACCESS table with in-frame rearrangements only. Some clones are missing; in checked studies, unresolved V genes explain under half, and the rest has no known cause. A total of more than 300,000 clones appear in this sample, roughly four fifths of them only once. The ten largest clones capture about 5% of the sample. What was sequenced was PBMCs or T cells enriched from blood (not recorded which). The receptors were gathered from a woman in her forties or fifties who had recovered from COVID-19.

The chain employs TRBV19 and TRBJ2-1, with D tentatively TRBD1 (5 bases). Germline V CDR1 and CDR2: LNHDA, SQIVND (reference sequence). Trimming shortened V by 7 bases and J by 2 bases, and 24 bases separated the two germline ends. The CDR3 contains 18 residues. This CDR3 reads CASMGSVGHTSTYNEQFF. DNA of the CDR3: TGTGCCAGTATGGGGTCTGTGGGGCATACATCAACCTACAATGAGCAGTTCTTC.

The CDR3 DNA reads TGTGCCAGCAGCTGGGGGAAGGGGGCGCGTACCTATGGCTACACCTTC. This sequence encodes CASSWGKGARTYGYTF. The rearrangement links TRBV5-4 to TRBJ1-2, with 7 bases identical to TRBD1. The CDR3 loop spans 16 amino acids. The V segment lost 3 bases and the J segment 4 bases; nucleotides outside the gene matches: 12. Per germline, CDR1 SGHNT and CDR2 YYREEE (reference sequence).

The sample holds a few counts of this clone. CDR3 DNA sequence: TGCGCCAGCAGCTTGACGATACCACAGGCAACTAATGAAAAACTGTTTTTT. Translating gives CASSLTIPQATNEKLFF. The chain carries TRBV5-1 and TRBJ1-4; D may be TRBD1 (5 bases). The CDR3 runs to 17 residues. In germline, CDR1 is SGHRS, CDR2 YFSETQ. V was clipped by 1 base and J by 0 bases, with 13 bases between them. Drawing the rest from reference TRBV5-1 and TRBJ1-4, the complete variable domain is KAGVTQTPRYLIKTRGQQVTLSCSPISGHRSVSWYQQTPGQGLQFLFEYFSETQRNKGNFPGRFSGRQFSNSRSEMNVSTLELGDSALYLCASSLTIPQATNEKLFFGSGTQLSVL.

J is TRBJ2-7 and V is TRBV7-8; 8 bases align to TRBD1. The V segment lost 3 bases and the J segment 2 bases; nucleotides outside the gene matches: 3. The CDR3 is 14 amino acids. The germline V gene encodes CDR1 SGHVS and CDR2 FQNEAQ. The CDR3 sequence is CASSFGQGTYEQYF. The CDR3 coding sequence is TGTGCCAGCAGCTTTGGACAGGGTACCTACGAGCAGTACTTC.

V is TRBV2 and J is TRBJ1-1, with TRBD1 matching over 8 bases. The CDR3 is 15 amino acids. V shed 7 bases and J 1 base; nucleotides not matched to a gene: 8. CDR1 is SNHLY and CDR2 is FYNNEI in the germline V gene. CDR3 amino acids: CASTAVRGPNTEAFF. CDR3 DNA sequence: TGTGCCAGCACCGCAGTCAGGGGGCCGAACACTGAAGCTTTCTTT.

The CDR3 nucleotides are TGTGCCAGTAGTATGGCGGGGGGCGACCAAGAGACCCAGTACTTC. This gives the protein CASSMAGGDQETQYF. The chain joins TRBV19 to TRBJ2-5; 8 bases map to TRBD2. This CDR3 is built from 15 residues. CDR1 and CDR2 from the germline V gene are LNHDA and SQIVND (reference sequence). J gave up 0 bases and V 3 bases, and 3 bases lay outside the gene matches.

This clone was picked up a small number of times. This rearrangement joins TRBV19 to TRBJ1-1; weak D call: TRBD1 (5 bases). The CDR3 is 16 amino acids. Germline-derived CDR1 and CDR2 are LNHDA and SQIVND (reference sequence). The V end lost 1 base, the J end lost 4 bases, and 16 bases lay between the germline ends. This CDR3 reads CASSIGGSRGGTEAFF. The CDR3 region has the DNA TGTGCCAGTAGTATAGGTGGCTCCCGGGGGGGCACTGAAGCTTTCTTT. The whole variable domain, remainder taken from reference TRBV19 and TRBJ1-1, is DGGITQSPKYLFRKEGQNVTLSCEQNLNHDAMYWYRQDPGQGLRLIYYSQIVNDFQKGDIAEGYSVSREKKESFPLTVTSAQKNPTAFYLCASSIGGSRGGTEAFFGQGTRLTVV.

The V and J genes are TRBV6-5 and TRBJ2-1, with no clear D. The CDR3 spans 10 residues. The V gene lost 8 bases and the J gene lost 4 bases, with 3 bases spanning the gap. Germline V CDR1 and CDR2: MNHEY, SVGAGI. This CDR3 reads CASEYNEQFF. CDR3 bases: TGTGCCAGCGAGTACAATGAGCAGTTCTTC.

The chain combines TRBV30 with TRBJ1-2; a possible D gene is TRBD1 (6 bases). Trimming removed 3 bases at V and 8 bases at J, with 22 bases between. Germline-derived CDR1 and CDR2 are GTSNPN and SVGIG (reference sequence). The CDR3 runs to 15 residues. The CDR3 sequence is CAWRRGGGTIRGYTF. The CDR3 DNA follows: TGTGCCTGGAGGCGGGGAGGGGGGACAATAAGGGGCTACACCTTC. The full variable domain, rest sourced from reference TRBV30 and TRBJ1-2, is SQTIHQWPATLVQPVGSPLSLECTVEGTSNPNLYWYRQAAGRGLQLLFYSVGIGQISSEVPQNLSASRPQDRQFILSSKKLLLSDSGFYLCAWRRGGGTIRGYTFGSGTRLTVV.

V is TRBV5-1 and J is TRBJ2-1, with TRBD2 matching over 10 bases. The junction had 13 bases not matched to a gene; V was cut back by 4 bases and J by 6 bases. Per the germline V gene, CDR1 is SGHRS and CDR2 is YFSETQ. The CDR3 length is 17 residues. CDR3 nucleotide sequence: TGCGCCAGCAGCGGCCAGCTAGCGGGGGTTCTGGGCAATGAGCAGTTCTTC. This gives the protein CASSGQLAGVLGNEQFF.

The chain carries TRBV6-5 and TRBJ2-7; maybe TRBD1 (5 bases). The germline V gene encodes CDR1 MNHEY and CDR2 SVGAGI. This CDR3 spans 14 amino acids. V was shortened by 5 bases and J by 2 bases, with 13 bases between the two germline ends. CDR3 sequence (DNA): TGTGCCAGCAGTCTGGGTCCCAGGGCCTACGAGCAGTACTTC. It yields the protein CASSLGPRAYEQYF.

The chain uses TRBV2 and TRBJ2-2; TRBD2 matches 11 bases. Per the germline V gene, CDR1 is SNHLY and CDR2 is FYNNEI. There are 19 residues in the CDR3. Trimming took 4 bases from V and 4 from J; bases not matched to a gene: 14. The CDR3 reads CASSGLAGGPTRVTGELFF. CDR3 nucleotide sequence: TGTGCCAGCAGTGGTTTAGCGGGAGGGCCAACTCGCGTCACCGGGGAGCTGTTTTTT. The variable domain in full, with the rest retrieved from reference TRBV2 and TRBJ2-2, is EPEVTQTPSHQVTQMGQEVILRCVPISNHLYFYWYRQILGQKVEFLVSFYNNEISEKSEIFDDQFSVERPDGSNFTLKIRSTKLEDSAMYFCASSGLAGGPTRVTGELFFGEGSRLTVL.

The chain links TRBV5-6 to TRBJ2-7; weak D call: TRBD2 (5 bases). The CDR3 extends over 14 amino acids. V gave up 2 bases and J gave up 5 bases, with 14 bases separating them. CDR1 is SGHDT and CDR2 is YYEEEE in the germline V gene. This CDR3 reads CASSLGLALDEQYF. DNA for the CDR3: TGTGCCAGCAGCTTAGGCCTAGCTCTGGACGAGCAGTACTTC. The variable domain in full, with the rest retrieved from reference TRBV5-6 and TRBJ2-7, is DAGVTQSPTHLIKTRGQQVTLRCSPKSGHDTVSWYQQALGQGPQFIFQYYEEEERQRGNFPDRFSGHQFPNYSSELNVNALLLGDSALYLCASSLGLALDEQYFGPGTRLTVT.

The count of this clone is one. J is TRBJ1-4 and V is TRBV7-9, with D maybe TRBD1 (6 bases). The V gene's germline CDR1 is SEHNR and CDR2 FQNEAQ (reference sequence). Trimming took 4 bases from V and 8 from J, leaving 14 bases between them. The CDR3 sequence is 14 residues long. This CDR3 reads CASSSLQGREKLFF. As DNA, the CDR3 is TGTGCCAGCAGCTCACTCCAGGGGCGAGAAAAACTGTTTTTT.

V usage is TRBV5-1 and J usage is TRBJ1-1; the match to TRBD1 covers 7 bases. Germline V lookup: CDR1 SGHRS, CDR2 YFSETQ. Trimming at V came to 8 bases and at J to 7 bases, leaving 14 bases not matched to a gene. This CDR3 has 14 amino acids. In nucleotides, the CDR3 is TGCGCCAGTTCTACAGGGGCAAAGGTGGGTGAAGCTTTCTTT. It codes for CASSTGAKVGEAFF.

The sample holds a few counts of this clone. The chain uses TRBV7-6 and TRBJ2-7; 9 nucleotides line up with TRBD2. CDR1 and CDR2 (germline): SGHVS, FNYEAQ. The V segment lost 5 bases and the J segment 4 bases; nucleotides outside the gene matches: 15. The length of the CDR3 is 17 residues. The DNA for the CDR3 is TGTGCCAGCAGCCCAAGGACGGGACTAGCAAGAGGGTACGAGCAGTACTTC. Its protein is CASSPRTGLARGYEQYF.

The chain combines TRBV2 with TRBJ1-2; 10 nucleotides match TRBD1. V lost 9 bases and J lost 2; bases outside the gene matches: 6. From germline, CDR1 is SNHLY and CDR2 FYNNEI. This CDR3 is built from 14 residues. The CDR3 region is CASSTTGGNYGYTF. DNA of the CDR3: TGTGCCAGTAGCACGACAGGGGGCAACTATGGCTACACCTTC.

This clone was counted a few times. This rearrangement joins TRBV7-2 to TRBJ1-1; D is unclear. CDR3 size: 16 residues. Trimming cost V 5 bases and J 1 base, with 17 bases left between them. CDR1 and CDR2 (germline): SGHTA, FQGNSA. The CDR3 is CASSPRGRKPNTEAFF. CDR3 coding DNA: TGTGCCAGCAGCCCCCGTGGCAGGAAACCGAACACTGAAGCTTTCTTT.

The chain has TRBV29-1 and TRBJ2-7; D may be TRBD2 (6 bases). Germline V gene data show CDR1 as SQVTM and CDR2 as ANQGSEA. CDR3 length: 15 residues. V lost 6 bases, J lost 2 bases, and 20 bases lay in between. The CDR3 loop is CSVAGDSINAYEQYF. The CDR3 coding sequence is TGCAGCGTCGCCGGGGACTCGATTAATGCCTACGAGCAGTACTTC.

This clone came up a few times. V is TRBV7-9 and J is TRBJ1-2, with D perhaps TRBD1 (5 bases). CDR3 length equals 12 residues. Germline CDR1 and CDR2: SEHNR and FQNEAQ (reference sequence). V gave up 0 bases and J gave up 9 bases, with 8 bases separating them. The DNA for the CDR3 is TGTGCCAGCAGCTTAGCTGGGGGGAGCTACACCTTC. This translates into CASSLAGGSYTF.

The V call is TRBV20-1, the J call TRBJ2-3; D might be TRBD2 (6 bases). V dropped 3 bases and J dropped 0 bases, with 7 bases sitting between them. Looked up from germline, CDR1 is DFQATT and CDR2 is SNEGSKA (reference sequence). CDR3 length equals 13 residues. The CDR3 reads CSASGTSTDTQYF. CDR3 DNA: TGCAGTGCTAGTGGGACTAGCACAGATACGCAGTATTTT.